The sequence of this T cell receptor (beta chain) was determined in a study of blood T cell repertoires in COVID-19. Study summary: Acute and convalescent COVID-19 samples came from the United States, Italy and Spain. Sources were T cells, B-cell-depleted T cells, or PBMCs; the material itself was cDNA or gDNA.

Original handling: Amplification of reference gene primers was used by the study to estimate nucleated cell counts. The repertoire was sequenced with immunoSEQ multiplex PCR; TCRdb's copy has only in-frame clones and lacks some. V, J and clone size are taken as reported in that table, and D and trimming were inferred from the DNA itself. The table has approximately 400,000 clones, roughly 88% seen once. CDR3 length: 17 residues. With 2 bases clipped from V and 5 bases from J, the junction kept 12 bases outside the gene matches. Germline values: CDR1 LGHDT, CDR2 YNNKEL (reference sequence). This chain links TRBV3-1 (or the pseudogene TRBV3-2) with TRBJ2-5; TRBD1 matches at 9 bases. The source material was peripheral blood. The clonotype originates from a woman in her forties or fifties with COVID-19, enrolled during active disease. The CDR3 reads CASSQSTTEQGAETQYF. For the CDR3, the DNA is TGTGCCAGCAGCCAATCCACTACGGAACAGGGGGCTGAGACCCAGTACTTC.